The 19 T cell receptor beta chains given below trace back to one sample, sequenced in a study of shared clonotypes between healthy human individuals. Some clones are missing from TCRdb's copy, which holds only in-frame ones; the method was immunoSEQ multiplex PCR. The sample lists approximately 2,000,000 clones, 92% seen once, with 0.37% in the top ten. The source material was naive CD4+ T cells from PBMCs. Noted subset: CD45RA+ positively selected. The receptors shown here come from a man aged 18 to 29 in good health. Some clones in this sample may be carry-over from other donors' samples.

The V call is TRBV4-3, the J call TRBJ2-5; 7 bases are a match to TRBD2. The CDR3 spans 15 residues. Losses at the gene ends were 3 bases for V and 6 bases for J; bases not matched to a gene: 10. The germline V gene has CDR1 LGHNA and CDR2 YSLEER. The CDR3, as DNA: TGCGCCAGCAGCCATGGTTCGGGAGGAGGAAAGACCCAGTACTTC. Translation gives CASSHGSGGGKTQYF.

The chain has TRBV19 and TRBJ1-2, with TRBD1 matching 7 bases. Germline CDR1 is LNHDA and CDR2 is SQIVND (reference sequence). The CDR3 has 13 amino acids. Trimming removed 7 bases from V and 6 bases from J; junction bases left unmatched: 8. DNA for the CDR3: TGTGCCAGTACCCCACAGGGGAGGCATGGCTACACCTTC. The encoded protein is CASTPQGRHGYTF. Based on the CDR3 plus reference TRBV19 and TRBJ1-2, the full variable domain is DGGITQSPKYLFRKEGQNVTLSCEQNLNHDAMYWYRQDPGQGLRLIYYSQIVNDFQKGDIAEGYSVSREKKESFPLTVTSAQKNPTAFYLCASTPQGRHGYTFGSGTRLTVV.

The chain has TRBV12-5 and TRBJ2-1; the match to TRBD2 covers 7 bases. Germline V gene lookup returns CDR1 LGHNT and CDR2 FRNRAP. The V and J ends lost 9 bases and 4 bases, in that order; junction bases with no gene match: 12. This CDR3 comprises 15 residues. The CDR3 loop reads CASGPGLADYNEQFF. In DNA, the CDR3 is TGTGCTAGCGGACCGGGGCTAGCGGATTACAATGAGCAGTTCTTC. Full variable domain (missing parts from reference TRBV12-5 and TRBJ2-1): DARVTQTPRHKVTEMGQEVTMRCQPILGHNTVFWYRQTMMQGLELLAYFRNRAPLDDSGMPKDRFSAEMPDATLATLKIQPSEPRDSAVYFCASGPGLADYNEQFFGPGTRLTVL.

Only one count was recorded for this clone. The V and J genes are TRBV5-4 and TRBJ1-1; 11 nucleotides line up with TRBD1. Germline CDR1 SGHNT, CDR2 YYREEE (reference sequence). Trimming cost V 4 bases and J 5 bases; bases outside gene matches: 7. The CDR3 spans 15 residues. CDR3 in amino acids: CASSPVDRGRTEAFF. In DNA form, the CDR3 reads TGTGCCAGCAGCCCAGTGGACAGGGGGCGGACTGAAGCTTTCTTT.

The V gene is TRBV7-8, the J gene TRBJ2-7, with D unclear. CDR3 size: 16 residues. Deletions cut 5 bases from V and 0 bases from J, with 17 bases between. Looked up from germline, CDR1 is SGHVS and CDR2 is FQNEAQ. DNA of the CDR3: TGTGCCAGCAGCCTCGTTATGCTTGGAAGCTCCTACGAGCAGTACTTC. It is translated as CASSLVMLGSSYEQYF.

The CDR3 is CAISEAGATEAFF. In nucleotides, the CDR3 is TGTGCCATCAGTGAGGCCGGGGCGACTGAAGCTTTCTTT. V usage is TRBV10-3 and J usage is TRBJ1-1, with D possibly being TRBD1 (5 bases). Trimming removed 2 bases at V and 5 bases at J, with 9 bases between. The CDR3 has 13 amino acids. Germline V gene data show CDR1 as ENHRY and CDR2 as SYGVKD.

The J gene is TRBJ2-5, the V gene TRBV5-1; a possible D gene is TRBD2 (6 bases). Germline values: CDR1 SGHRS, CDR2 YFSETQ. V lost 2 bases, J lost 2 bases, and 10 bases lay in between. The CDR3 spans 14 residues. The CDR3 is CASSLTGTQETQYF. The CDR3 DNA reads as TGCGCCAGCAGCTTAACCGGGACTCAAGAGACCCAGTACTTC.

The chain is built from TRBV5-4 and TRBJ2-2; 10 bases are a match to TRBD1. V gave up 4 bases and J gave up 3 bases; unmatched junction bases: 6. The CDR3 has 16 amino acids. From germline, CDR1 is SGHNT and CDR2 YYREEE (reference sequence). The CDR3 DNA reads as TGTGCCAGCAGCCGGGGACAGGGGCGGGACACCGGGGAGCTGTTTTTT. Translated: CASSRGQGRDTGELFF.

V usage is TRBV5-4 and J usage is TRBJ2-5, with D possibly being TRBD2 (5 bases). V lost 4 bases and J 2 bases, leaving 15 bases between the germline ends. The CDR3 runs to 15 residues. Germline lookup yields CDR1 SGHNT and CDR2 YYREEE (reference sequence). The DNA of the CDR3 is TGTGCCAGCAGCCCAGCTACGGGAAAACAAGAGACCCAGTACTTC. It specifies CASSPATGKQETQYF. Together with reference TRBV5-4 and TRBJ2-5, the CDR3 gives the full variable domain: ETGVTQSPTHLIKTRGQQVTLRCSSQSGHNTVSWYQQALGQGPQFIFQYYREEENGRGNFPPRFSGLQFPNYSSELNVNALELDDSALYLCASSPATGKQETQYFGPGTRLLVL.

This chain connects TRBV27 to TRBJ2-3; 11 positions agree with TRBD2. CDR1 and CDR2 (germline): MNHEY, SMNVEV (reference sequence). The CDR3 totals 17 residues. With V trimmed by 8 bases and J by 2 bases, 12 bases remained unmatched. The CDR3 nucleotides read TGTGCCAGCCCCACCCCCCCGACTAGCGGGGTCACAGATACGCAGTATTTT. It codes for CASPTPPTSGVTDTQYF.

The chain employs TRBV18 and TRBJ2-2; 7 bases are shared with TRBD1. Germline V gene lookup returns CDR1 KGHSH and CDR2 LQKENI. CDR3 length equals 16 residues. The V segment lost 3 bases and the J segment 0 bases; nucleotides outside the gene matches: 4. As DNA, the CDR3 is TGTGCCAGCTCACCCCGGACAGGACCGAACACCGGGGAGCTGTTTTTT. Amino acids: CASSPRTGPNTGELFF.

The chain uses TRBV19 and TRBJ1-2; no reliable D call. The CDR3 has 14 amino acids. Trimming pared 3 bases from V and 1 base from J, leaving 9 bases between. Per germline, CDR1 LNHDA and CDR2 SQIVND (reference sequence). This CDR3 is CASSIEGINYGYTF. The CDR3 DNA reads TGTGCCAGTAGTATCGAGGGAATTAACTATGGCTACACCTTC.

In DNA form, the CDR3 reads TGTGCCAGCAGTGGAACGACCCGAGGATGGCGGGAGAACTCCTACGAGCAGTACTTC. This codes for CASSGTTRGWRENSYEQYF. The J gene is TRBJ2-7, the V gene TRBV6-1; 7 bases are a match to TRBD2. The CDR3 runs 19 residues. V gave up 4 bases and J gave up 0 bases; unmatched junction bases: 18. Per germline, CDR1 MNHNS and CDR2 SASEGT.

The rearrangement links TRBV4-3 to TRBJ2-2; 12 positions match TRBD2. This CDR3 spans 17 amino acids. J gave up 0 bases and V 3 bases, and 2 bases lay outside the gene matches. Germline-derived CDR1 and CDR2 are LGHNA and YSLEER. The CDR3 sequence is CASSQGTSGSNTGELFF. CDR3 in DNA: TGCGCCAGCAGCCAGGGGACTAGCGGGTCGAACACCGGGGAGCTGTTTTTT.

The chain is built from TRBV19 and TRBJ2-1; 10 positions match TRBD2. Per germline, CDR1 LNHDA and CDR2 SQIVND (reference sequence). CDR3 length: 16 residues. The ends lost 6 bases at V and 8 bases at J; junction bases unmatched: 13. The CDR3 coding sequence is TGTGCCAGTAGCACCAGCGGGAGGGCCCGGGTGGATGAGCAGTTCTTC. As protein: CASSTSGRARVDEQFF.

The chain uses TRBV5-1 and TRBJ1-6; TRBD1 might be the D (5 bases). The V end lost 0 bases, the J end lost 0 bases, and 16 bases lay between the germline ends. Germline assignment: CDR1 SGHRS and CDR2 YFSETQ. The CDR3 consists of 19 residues. The CDR3 sequence is CASSLGTFPGGSYNSPLHF. The CDR3 DNA follows: TGCGCCAGCAGCTTGGGGACCTTCCCCGGGGGCTCCTATAATTCACCCCTCCACTTT. Full variable domain (remainder filled in from reference TRBV5-1 and TRBJ1-6): KAGVTQTPRYLIKTRGQQVTLSCSPISGHRSVSWYQQTPGQGLQFLFEYFSETQRNKGNFPGRFSGRQFSNSRSEMNVSTLELGDSALYLCASSLGTFPGGSYNSPLHFGNGTRLTVT.

This sequence joins TRBV19 and TRBJ2-7, with TRBD2 matching 13 bases. V lost 5 bases to trimming and J lost 2 bases; unmatched junction nucleotides: 12. The germline V gene has CDR1 LNHDA and CDR2 SQIVND (reference sequence). This CDR3 contains 18 residues. CDR3: CASSPGTSGIGSPYEQYF. CDR3 nucleotide sequence: TGTGCCAGTAGTCCGGGGACTAGCGGGATAGGGTCGCCCTACGAGCAGTACTTC.

The V and J genes are TRBV19 and TRBJ2-1, with 9 positions matching TRBD1. This CDR3 region has 14 residues. V was pared by 4 bases and J by 9 bases, with 7 bases of the junction left unmatched. Per the germline V gene, CDR1 is LNHDA and CDR2 is SQIVND (reference sequence). CDR3 residues: CASSRTGASLEQFF. The CDR3 coding sequence is TGTGCCAGTAGTAGGACAGGGGCATCCCTTGAGCAGTTCTTC.

Details on this clone: Other DNA sequences of this sample code for an identical CDR3. J is TRBJ1-5 and V is TRBV5-1; D gene unclear. The CDR3 has 13 amino acids. V was shortened by 4 bases and J by 5 bases, with 10 bases between the two germline ends. The germline V gene encodes CDR1 SGHRS and CDR2 YFSETQ. This CDR3 reads CASSLDGDQPQHF. CDR3 DNA sequence: TGCGCCAGCAGCCTGGACGGGGATCAGCCCCAGCATTTT. Combining the CDR3 with reference TRBV5-1 and TRBJ1-5 gives the whole variable domain KAGVTQTPRYLIKTRGQQVTLSCSPISGHRSVSWYQQTPGQGLQFLFEYFSETQRNKGNFPGRFSGRQFSNSRSEMNVSTLELGDSALYLCASSLDGDQPQHFGDGTRLSIL.